A selection of T cell receptor beta chains follows, all from one sample in a study of radiotherapy plus CTLA-4 blockade in lung cancer. Some clones are missing from TCRdb's copy, which holds only in-frame ones; the method was immunoSEQ multiplex PCR. This sample has around 82,000 clones, with around 81% found just once. The material was peripheral blood, obtained from a patient treated with radiotherapy plus ipilimumab. The receptors originated from a human donor with non-small cell lung cancer whose response to radiotherapy plus ipilimumab could not be evaluated. Some clones in this sample may be carry-over from other donors' samples. Each CDR3 is given without its conserved first and last residue. Clone size, where shown, is once, few, many, or a class for clones that have expanded.

clone_size: NA; j_call: TRBJ2-1; v_call: TRBV29-1; cdr3_aa: SVYRDRTGNEQF
clone_size: few; j_call: TRBJ1-2; v_call: TRBV7-8; cdr3_aa: ASSQGAAYGYT
clone_size: NA; j_call: TRBJ1-2; v_call: TRBV29-1; cdr3_aa: SVAGQGANYGYT
clone_size: NA; j_call: TRBJ2-5; v_call: TRBV2; cdr3_aa: ASSEVAQETQY
clone_size: NA; j_call: TRBJ2-6; v_call: TRBV27; cdr3_aa: ASSFQGAGANVLT
clone_size: once; j_call: TRBJ2-2; v_call: TRBV7-6; cdr3_aa: ASTLLAGELF
clone_size: few; j_call: TRBJ1-1; v_call: TRBV27; cdr3_aa: ASSLGQGAEAF
clone_size: NA; j_call: TRBJ2-7; v_call: TRBV7-2; cdr3_aa: ASSRQTPPYEQY
clone_size: NA; j_call: TRBJ1-6; v_call: TRBV5-1; cdr3_aa: ASSLGPGYNSPLH
clone_size: NA; j_call: TRBJ2-5; v_call: TRBV28; cdr3_aa: ASRAQGARTQY